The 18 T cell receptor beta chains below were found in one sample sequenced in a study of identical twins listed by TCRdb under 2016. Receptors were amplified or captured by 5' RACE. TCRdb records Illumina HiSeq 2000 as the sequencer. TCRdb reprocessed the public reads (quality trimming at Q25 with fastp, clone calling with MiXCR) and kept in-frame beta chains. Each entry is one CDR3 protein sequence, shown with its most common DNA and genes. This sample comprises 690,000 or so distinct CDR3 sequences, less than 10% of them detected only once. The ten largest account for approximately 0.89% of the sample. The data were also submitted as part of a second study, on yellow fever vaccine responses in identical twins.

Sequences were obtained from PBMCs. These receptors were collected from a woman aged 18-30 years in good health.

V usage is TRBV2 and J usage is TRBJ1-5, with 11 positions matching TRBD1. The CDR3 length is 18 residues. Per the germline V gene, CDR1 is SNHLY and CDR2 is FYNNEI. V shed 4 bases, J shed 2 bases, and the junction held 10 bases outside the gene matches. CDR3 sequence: CASSGEDRGRRGNQPQHF. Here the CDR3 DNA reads TGTGCCAGCAGTGGGGAGGACAGGGGGCGAAGAGGCAATCAGCCCCAGCATTTT.

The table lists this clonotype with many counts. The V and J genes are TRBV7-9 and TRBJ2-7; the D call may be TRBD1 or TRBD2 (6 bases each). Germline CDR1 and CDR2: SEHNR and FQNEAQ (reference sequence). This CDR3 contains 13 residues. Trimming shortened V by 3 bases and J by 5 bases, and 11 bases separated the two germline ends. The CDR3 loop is CASSFKGGNEQYF. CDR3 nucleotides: TGTGCCAGCAGCTTTAAGGGGGGTAACGAGCAGTACTTC.

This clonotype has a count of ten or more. CDR3 bases: TGTGCCAGCAGCTTACAACTTGCCCTCACAGATACGCAGTATTTT. Encoded protein: CASSLQLALTDTQYF. V is TRBV7-2 and J is TRBJ2-3; D is unclear. The CDR3 consists of 15 residues. V was clipped by 2 bases and J by 2 bases, with 11 bases between them. The germline V gene has CDR1 SGHTA and CDR2 FQGNSA.

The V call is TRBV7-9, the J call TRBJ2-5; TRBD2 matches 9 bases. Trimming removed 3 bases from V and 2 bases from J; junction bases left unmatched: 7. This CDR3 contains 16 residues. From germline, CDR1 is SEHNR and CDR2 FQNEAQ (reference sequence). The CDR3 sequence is CASSFRLAEPQETQYF. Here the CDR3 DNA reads TGTGCCAGCAGCTTCCGACTAGCGGAGCCGCAAGAGACCCAGTACTTC.

CDR3 nucleotide sequence: TGCGCCAGCAGCTCAGACAGGGGGTGGACTGAAGCTTTCTTT. This sequence encodes CASSSDRGWTEAFF. The chain has TRBV4-3 and TRBJ1-1; TRBD1 aligns across 9 bases. The trim removed 5 bases at V and 5 bases at J, leaving 6 bases unmatched. The germline V gene has CDR1 LGHNA and CDR2 YSLEER. The CDR3 is 14 amino acids.

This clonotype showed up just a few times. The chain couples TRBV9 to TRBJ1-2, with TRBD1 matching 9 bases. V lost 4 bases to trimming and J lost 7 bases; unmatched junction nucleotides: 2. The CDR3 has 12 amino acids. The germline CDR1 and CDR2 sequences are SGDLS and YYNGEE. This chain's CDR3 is CASSTTGGGYTF. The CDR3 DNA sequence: TGTGCCAGCAGCACGACAGGGGGTGGCTACACCTTC.

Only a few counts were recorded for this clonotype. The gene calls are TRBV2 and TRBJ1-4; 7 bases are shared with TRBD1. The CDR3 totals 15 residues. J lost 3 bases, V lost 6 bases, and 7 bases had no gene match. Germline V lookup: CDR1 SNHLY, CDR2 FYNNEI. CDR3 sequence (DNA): TGTGCCAGCAGAACAGGGGATACAGCTAATGAAAAACTGTTTTTT. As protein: CASRTGDTANEKLFF.

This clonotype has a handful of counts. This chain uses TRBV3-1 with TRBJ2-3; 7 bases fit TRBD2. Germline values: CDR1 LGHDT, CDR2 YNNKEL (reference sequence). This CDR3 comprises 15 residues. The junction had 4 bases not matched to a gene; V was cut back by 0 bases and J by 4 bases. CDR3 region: CASSQDILASDTQYF. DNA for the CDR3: TGTGCCAGCAGCCAAGACATACTAGCGTCAGATACGCAGTATTTT.

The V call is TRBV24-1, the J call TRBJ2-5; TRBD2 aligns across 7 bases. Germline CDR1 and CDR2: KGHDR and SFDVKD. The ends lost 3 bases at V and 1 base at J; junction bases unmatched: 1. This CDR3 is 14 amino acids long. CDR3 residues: CATSDTGGQETQYF. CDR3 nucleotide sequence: TGTGCCACCAGTGATACGGGGGGCCAAGAGACCCAGTACTTC.

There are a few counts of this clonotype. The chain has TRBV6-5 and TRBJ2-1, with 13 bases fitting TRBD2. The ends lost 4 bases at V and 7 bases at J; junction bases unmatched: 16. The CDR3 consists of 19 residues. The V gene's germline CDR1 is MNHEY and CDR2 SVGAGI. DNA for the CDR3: TGTGCCAGCAGTTTCCGAGTACCTACTAGCGGGGGGGTCAAGAATGAGCAGTTCTTC. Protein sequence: CASSFRVPTSGGVKNEQFF.

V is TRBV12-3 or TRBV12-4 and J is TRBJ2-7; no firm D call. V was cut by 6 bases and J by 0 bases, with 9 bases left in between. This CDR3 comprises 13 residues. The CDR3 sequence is CASRRVDSYEQYF. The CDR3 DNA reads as TGTGCCAGCAGACGTGTGGACTCCTACGAGCAGTACTTC.

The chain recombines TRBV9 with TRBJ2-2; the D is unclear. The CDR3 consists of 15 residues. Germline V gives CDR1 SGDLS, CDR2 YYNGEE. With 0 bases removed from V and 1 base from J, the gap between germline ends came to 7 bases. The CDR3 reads CASSVGPKNTGELFF. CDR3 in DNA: TGTGCCAGCAGCGTAGGACCGAAGAACACCGGGGAGCTGTTTTTT. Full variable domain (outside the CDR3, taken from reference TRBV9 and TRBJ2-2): DSGVTQTPKHLITATGQRVTLRCSPRSGDLSVYWYQQSLDQGLQFLIQYYNGEERAKGNILERFSAQQFPDLHSELNLSSLELGDSALYFCASSVGPKNTGELFFGEGSRLTVL.

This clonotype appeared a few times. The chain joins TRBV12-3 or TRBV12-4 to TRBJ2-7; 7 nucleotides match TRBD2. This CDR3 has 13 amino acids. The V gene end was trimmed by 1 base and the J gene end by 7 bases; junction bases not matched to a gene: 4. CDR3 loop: CASSLVQGGEQYF. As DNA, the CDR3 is TGTGCCAGCAGTTTAGTCCAGGGAGGGGAGCAGTACTTC.

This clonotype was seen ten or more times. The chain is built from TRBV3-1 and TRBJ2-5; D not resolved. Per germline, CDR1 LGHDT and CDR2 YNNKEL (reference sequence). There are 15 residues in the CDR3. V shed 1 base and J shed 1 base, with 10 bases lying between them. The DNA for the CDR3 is TGTGCCAGCAGCCAAGCACGAGGCTCCCAAGAGACCCAGTACTTC. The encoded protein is CASSQARGSQETQYF.

The CDR3 region has the DNA TGTGCCACCAGTGACCAAGGGACTAGCGGGGGCAATGAGCAGTTCTTC. It is translated as CATSDQGTSGGNEQFF. J is TRBJ2-1 and V is TRBV24-1; TRBD2 agrees at 14 bases. Germline trimming cut 4 bases from V and 6 bases from J; bases unmatched to any gene: 4. The CDR3 has 16 amino acids. CDR1 is KGHDR and CDR2 is SFDVKD in the germline V gene.

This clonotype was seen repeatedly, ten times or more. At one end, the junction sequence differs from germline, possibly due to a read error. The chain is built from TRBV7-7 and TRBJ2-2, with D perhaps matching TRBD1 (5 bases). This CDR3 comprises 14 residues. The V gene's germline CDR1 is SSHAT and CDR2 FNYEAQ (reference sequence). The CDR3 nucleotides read TGTGCTAGCAGCTTAGATGGGGCTTCCGGGGAGCTGTTTTTT. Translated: CASSLDGASGELFF.

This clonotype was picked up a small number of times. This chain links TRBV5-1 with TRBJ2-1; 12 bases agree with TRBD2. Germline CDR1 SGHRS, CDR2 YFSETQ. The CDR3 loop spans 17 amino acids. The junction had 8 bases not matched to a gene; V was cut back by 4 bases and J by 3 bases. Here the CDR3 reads CASSPLLAGGNYNEQFF. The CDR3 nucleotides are TGCGCCAGCAGCCCTCTCCTAGCGGGAGGGAACTACAATGAGCAGTTCTTC.

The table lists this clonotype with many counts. The CDR3 bases are TGTGCCAGCAGTTCCCGCCGGGGGGCGGCTAATGAAAAACTGTTTTTT. Its translation: CASSSRRGAANEKLFF. V gene TRBV28 combines with J gene TRBJ1-4; D might be TRBD1 (6 bases). The CDR3 contains 16 residues. V lost 4 bases, J lost 3 bases, and 15 bases lay in between. Germline-derived CDR1 and CDR2 are MDHEN and SYDVKM.